These 21 T cell receptor beta chains originate from one sample sequenced in a study of shared clonotypes between healthy human individuals. The method was immunoSEQ multiplex PCR; TCRdb's version includes in-frame clones alone and lacks a portion of them. The profile covers around 2,000,000 clones, with 85% to 95% appearing a single time and 0.13% taken by the ten largest. The specimen sequenced was naive CD4+ T cells sorted from blood. The subset: CD45RA+ positively selected. Receptor source: a man younger than 35 in good health.

The chain has TRBV27 and TRBJ2-7; no clear D gene. There are 17 residues in the CDR3. Germline V CDR1 and CDR2: MNHEY, SMNVEV (reference sequence). V was cut by 0 bases and J by 1 base, with 16 bases left in between. CDR3 nucleotides: TGTGCCAGCAGTTTATCGAACAGACAACAAAATTCCTACGAGCAGTACTTC. This gives the protein CASSLSNRQQNSYEQYF.

The V call is TRBV6-6, the J call TRBJ2-3; weak D call: TRBD1 (6 bases). V shed 5 bases and J shed 5 bases, with 14 bases lying between them. Germline loops: CDR1 MNHNY, CDR2 SVGAGI (reference sequence). This CDR3 has 14 residues. The DNA for the CDR3 is TGTGCCAGCAGTAAACCGGACAGTTTAGATACGCAGTATTTT. Translation gives CASSKPDSLDTQYF.

The chain combines TRBV18 with TRBJ2-1; D is unclear. The CDR3 spans 15 residues. Trimming removed 6 bases at V and 4 bases at J, with 16 bases between. CDR1 is KGHSH, CDR2 LQKENI, per germline. CDR3 amino acids: CASSEPRGPYNEQFF. The DNA for the CDR3 is TGTGCCAGCTCTGAACCCCGTGGGCCTTACAATGAGCAGTTCTTC.

The J gene is TRBJ1-2, the V gene TRBV30; D might be TRBD1 (6 bases). The CDR3 totals 12 residues. Germline assignment: CDR1 GTSNPN and CDR2 SVGIG (reference sequence). With 6 bases removed from V and 6 bases from J, the gap between germline ends came to 14 bases. CDR3 region: CACHGGGDGYTF. Here the CDR3 DNA reads TGTGCCTGCCATGGAGGGGGGGATGGCTACACCTTC.

The chain joins TRBV29-1 to TRBJ1-1; possibly TRBD1 for D (5 bases). CDR1 is SQVTM, CDR2 ANQGSEA, per germline. V lost 7 bases, J lost 1 base, and 16 bases lay in between. The CDR3 extends over 14 amino acids. CDR3 coding DNA: TGCAGCGCTGCTCAGGGATCCCAGAACACTGAAGCTTTCTTT. It codes for CSAAQGSQNTEAFF.

This sequence joins TRBV6-1 and TRBJ2-7; a possible D gene is TRBD2 (5 bases). Germline values: CDR1 MNHNS, CDR2 SASEGT. The CDR3 length is 15 residues. With 0 bases removed from V and 3 bases from J, the gap between germline ends came to 12 bases. This CDR3 reads CASSEAREYLYEQYF. CDR3 bases: TGTGCCAGCAGTGAAGCGAGGGAATACCTCTACGAGCAGTACTTC.

With regard to this clone: This specimen includes other DNA sequences encoding the same CDR3. The chain recombines TRBV18 with TRBJ1-2; 8 bases line up with TRBD1. V was pared by 4 bases and J by 3 bases, with 1 base of the junction left unmatched. The CDR3 extends over 13 amino acids. Germline lookup yields CDR1 KGHSH and CDR2 LQKENI. CDR3 residues: CASSQGQDYGYTF. DNA of the CDR3: TGTGCCAGCTCACAGGGACAGGACTATGGCTACACCTTC.

The rearrangement uses TRBV4-1 and TRBJ1-3; D is perhaps TRBD1 (5 bases). Trimming shortened V by 9 bases and J by 2 bases, and 8 bases separated the two germline ends. The CDR3 totals 12 residues. Germline V lookup: CDR1 MGHRA, CDR2 YSYEKL. The CDR3 DNA reads as TGCGCCAGTAGGGGAACTGGAAACACCATATATTTT. Translation: CASRGTGNTIYF.

Comment on this clone: Other DNA sequences within the sample encode an identical CDR3. V and J are TRBV30 and TRBJ1-1; no definite D call. Germline assignment: CDR1 GTSNPN and CDR2 SVGIG (reference sequence). V gave up 3 bases and J gave up 4 bases, with 3 bases separating them. There are 10 residues in the CDR3. The CDR3 DNA is TGTGCCTGGAGGGGCACTGAAGCTTTCTTT. This encodes CAWRGTEAFF.

The genes are TRBV7-9 and TRBJ2-3; D gene ambiguous. With 5 bases removed from V and 2 bases from J, the gap between germline ends came to 14 bases. The CDR3 covers 15 residues. The germline V gene encodes CDR1 SEHNR and CDR2 FQNEAQ (reference sequence). The CDR3 here is CASSPGEVITDTQYF. DNA for the CDR3: TGTGCCAGCAGCCCAGGCGAGGTGATCACAGATACGCAGTATTTT. The full variable domain, with the rest looked up from reference TRBV7-9 and TRBJ2-3, is DTGVSQNPRHKITKRGQNVTFRCDPISEHNRLYWYRQTLGQGPEFLTYFQNEAQLEKSRLLSDRFSAERPKGSFSTLEIQRTEQGDSAMYLCASSPGEVITDTQYFGPGTRLTVL.

The chain carries TRBV28 and TRBJ1-5; D is ambiguous. V lost 6 bases to trimming and J lost 3 bases, with 6 bases between them. The CDR3 sequence is 12 residues long. Germline V gene sequence: CDR1 MDHEN, CDR2 SYDVKM. The CDR3 here is CASRGINQPQHF. CDR3 coding DNA: TGTGCCAGCAGAGGGATCAATCAGCCCCAGCATTTT.

The rearrangement links TRBV6-5 to TRBJ2-7, with D perhaps TRBD2 (6 bases). Germline assignment: CDR1 MNHEY and CDR2 SVGAGI. Trimming removed 6 bases from V and 6 bases from J, with 18 bases in between. This CDR3 region has 14 residues. DNA of the CDR3: TGTGCCAGCAGCCGCACCGGGGGAGAAGGCGAGCAGTACTTC. It specifies CASSRTGGEGEQYF.

This chain connects TRBV5-4 to TRBJ2-1, with 8 nucleotides matching TRBD2. Germline CDR1 SGHNT, CDR2 YYREEE (reference sequence). The V and J ends lost 4 bases and 0 bases, in that order; junction bases with no gene match: 6. The CDR3 has 16 amino acids. CDR3 bases: TGTGCCAGCAGCCCCGGGGGGGCCGTCTCCTACAATGAGCAGTTCTTC. Translated, it gives CASSPGGAVSYNEQFF. Supplemented by reference TRBV5-4 and TRBJ2-1, the full variable domain reads ETGVTQSPTHLIKTRGQQVTLRCSSQSGHNTVSWYQQALGQGPQFIFQYYREEENGRGNFPPRFSGLQFPNYSSELNVNALELDDSALYLCASSPGGAVSYNEQFFGPGTRLTVL.

The chain recombines TRBV6-1 with TRBJ2-7, with TRBD1 matching over 8 bases. Germline values: CDR1 MNHNS, CDR2 SASEGT. The CDR3 covers 15 residues. Trimming removed 6 bases from V and 6 bases from J; junction bases left unmatched: 13. CDR3 coding DNA: TGTGCCAGCAGGGGCCCCGGGACAGGCCCCCTCGAGCAGTACTTC. This gives the protein CASRGPGTGPLEQYF.

The chain links TRBV5-1 to TRBJ2-7; no definite D call. Germline V gene sequence: CDR1 SGHRS, CDR2 YFSETQ. The V end was cut by 4 bases, the J end by 1 base, with 15 bases between. The CDR3 length is 15 residues. The CDR3 protein is CASSLGPTPSYEQYF. The CDR3 region has the DNA TGCGCCAGCAGCCTCGGACCAACTCCATCCTACGAGCAGTACTTC.

This clone was seen once. The rearrangement uses TRBV10-3 and TRBJ2-7, with unresolved D. V was cut by 3 bases and J by 3 bases, with 6 bases left in between. The CDR3 extends over 12 amino acids. The germline V gene has CDR1 ENHRY and CDR2 SYGVKD. The DNA of the CDR3 is TGTGCCATCAGTGATACAGACTACGAGCAGTACTTC. Its translation is CAISDTDYEQYF.

This sequence joins TRBV28 and TRBJ2-1, with 11 positions matching TRBD2. The germline V gene encodes CDR1 MDHEN and CDR2 SYDVKM. The CDR3 spans 16 residues. After removal of 6 bases from V and 2 bases from J, the junction contained 6 bases not matched to a gene. CDR3 bases: TGTGCCAGCAGGCAGACTAGCGGGGTTCCCTACAATGAGCAGTTCTTC. Residues: CASRQTSGVPYNEQFF.

This clone was observed a single time. V usage is TRBV18 and J usage is TRBJ2-3, with D possibly TRBD1 on 7 matching bases. Deletions cut 4 bases from V and 3 bases from J, with 17 bases between. The CDR3 is 16 residues long. The germline CDR1 and CDR2 sequences are KGHSH and LQKENI. CDR3 sequence (DNA): TGTGCCAGCTCACTATCCCAGCAGGGGGGTACAGATACGCAGTATTTT. Amino acids: CASSLSQQGGTDTQYF. Full variable domain (rest looked up from reference TRBV18 and TRBJ2-3): NAGVMQNPRHLVRRRGQEARLRCSPMKGHSHVYWYRQLPEEGLKFMVYLQKENIIDESGMPKERFSAEFPKEGPSILRIQQVVRGDSAAYFCASSLSQQGGTDTQYFGPGTRLTVL.

The CDR3 DNA follows: TGCGCCAGCAGCCAAGGAGGGAAGGCTGGAAACACCATATATTTT. Translation gives CASSQGGKAGNTIYF. The gene calls are TRBV4-1 and TRBJ1-3; D gene ambiguous. Germline loops: CDR1 MGHRA, CDR2 YSYEKL. Trimming took off 1 base at V and 2 bases at J, with 9 bases between the two ends. The CDR3 is made up of 15 amino acids.

In DNA, the CDR3 is TGTGCCAGCACCGCCTCAGGGGGCGACCCCTACGAGCAGTACTTC. Protein product: CASTASGGDPYEQYF. This chain joins TRBV2 and TRBJ2-7, with TRBD1 matching 8 bases. The V gene's germline CDR1 is SNHLY and CDR2 FYNNEI. Trimming took 7 bases from V and 2 from J; bases not matched to a gene: 10. The CDR3 length is 15 residues.

In this sample, this clone turned up once. The chain is built from TRBV19 and TRBJ1-5; D might be TRBD1 (5 bases). The CDR3 has 15 amino acids. CDR1 and CDR2 (germline): LNHDA, SQIVND (reference sequence). The germline V and J ends were trimmed by 3 bases and 0 bases, with 9 bases remaining between them. The CDR3 bases are TGTGCCAGTAGTATCGGGACTTATAGCAATCAGCCCCAGCATTTT. This encodes CASSIGTYSNQPQHF.